The 2 T cell receptor beta chains below all came from one sample that was sequenced in a study of T cells in localized non-small cell lung cancer. Generated by immunoSEQ multiplex PCR, the TCRdb table keeps only in-frame clones and is missing some. Altogether tens of thousands of clones are present, 80% to 90% being singletons, with the ten largest covering approximately 12%. The sample was peripheral blood, taken before any cancer treatment. Receptor source: a female donor older than 55 with stage I lung adenocarcinoma.

The CDR3 here is CASSESWGGPVKLGLLDTQYF. The CDR3 nucleotides read TGCGCCAGCAGTGAGTCTTGGGGAGGGCCGGTTAAGCTTGGTTTGTTGGATACGCAGTATTTT. The chain links TRBV10-1 to TRBJ2-3; 7 positions agree with TRBD2. Germline CDR1 WNHNN, CDR2 SYGVQD (reference sequence). The CDR3 loop spans 21 amino acids. V was pared by 0 bases and J by 6 bases, with 24 bases of the junction left unmatched.

The chain is built from TRBV18 and TRBJ2-1; TRBD2 matches 13 bases. CDR1 is KGHSH, CDR2 LQKENI, per germline. There are 14 residues in the CDR3. The ends lost 3 bases at V and 8 bases at J; junction bases unmatched: 1. The CDR3 loop is CASSPGTSGDEQFF. DNA for the CDR3: TGTGCCAGCTCACCCGGGACTAGCGGGGATGAGCAGTTCTTC.